The 18 T cell receptor beta chains listed next were all sequenced from one sample in a study of spatial heterogeneity in lung cancer. The antigens these receptors bind are not known. Study-wide points: Counts that tracked tumor mutation counts were those of expanded intratumoral alpha and beta TCRs.

Time point denoted: sample taken at primary tumor resection. TCRdb called the 5' RACE reads again in MiXCR, with one record for every CDR3 protein. This table has 15,000 to 20,000 distinct CDR3 sequences, roughly 6% appearing once. The input for sequencing was lung tumor tissue, taken at surgery. The receptors were gathered from a female donor with early-stage non-small cell lung cancer.

This clonotype came up many times. V gene TRBV18 combines with J gene TRBJ1-4; 7 nucleotides agree with TRBD1. Per the germline V gene, CDR1 is KGHSH and CDR2 is LQKENI. V shed 3 bases and J 3 bases; nucleotides not matched to a gene: 13. This CDR3 region has 18 residues. The CDR3: CASSPTTGSSGANEKLFF. The CDR3 DNA is TGTGCCAGCTCACCCACGACAGGGTCCAGCGGAGCTAATGAAAAACTGTTTTTT.

The rearrangement joins TRBV15 to TRBJ2-1; no clear D gene. Trimming took 1 base from V and 2 from J, leaving 18 bases between them. The CDR3 consists of 18 residues. CDR1 is LNHNV, CDR2 YYDKDF, per germline (reference sequence). The DNA of the CDR3 is TGTGCCACCAGCAGAGGGTGGGGTCCTTCCGTGACCTACAATGAGCAGTTCTTC. As protein: CATSRGWGPSVTYNEQFF.

The sample holds many counts of this clonotype. The chain carries TRBV28 and TRBJ2-4, with a weak D call TRBD2 (5 bases). V was trimmed by 7 bases and J by 0 bases, leaving 13 bases between them. The CDR3 is 15 residues long. Per germline, CDR1 MDHEN and CDR2 SYDVKM. CDR3 residues: CASIGGELAKNIQYF. As DNA, the CDR3 is TGTGCCAGCATAGGTGGGGAGCTAGCCAAAAACATTCAGTACTTC.

The sample holds many counts of this clonotype. The chain is built from TRBV29-1 and TRBJ1-1; possible D gene TRBD1, 5 bases. V lost 5 bases, J lost 3 bases, and 10 bases lay in between. Germline CDR1 is SQVTM and CDR2 is ANQGSEA. This CDR3 comprises 12 residues. The CDR3 loop is CSVSQVDTEAFF. CDR3 DNA: TGCAGCGTTTCACAGGTAGACACTGAAGCTTTCTTT.

This clonotype was recorded many times. The genes are TRBV20-1 and TRBJ2-3; TRBD2 agrees at 11 bases. There are 19 residues in the CDR3. Germline lookup yields CDR1 DFQATT and CDR2 SNEGSKA (reference sequence). J was trimmed by 0 bases and V by 5 bases; bases with no gene match: 16. CDR3 DNA: TGCAGTGCTTCCCCCGGTTTGGGGACTAGCGGCACTAGCACAGATACGCAGTATTTT. Translating it yields CSASPGLGTSGTSTDTQYF.

This clonotype was counted at least ten times. The gene calls are TRBV25-1 and TRBJ1-5, with D possibly matching TRBD1 (5 bases). Trimming stripped 4 bases from V and 4 bases from J, with 17 bases between. The germline CDR1 and CDR2 sequences are MGHDK and SYGVNS. The CDR3 runs to 16 residues. In DNA form, the CDR3 reads TGTGCCAGCAGTGGAGACGTCGGCAGGGAGAATCAGCCCCAGCATTTT. Its protein product is CASSGDVGRENQPQHF.

The rearrangement uses TRBV7-2 and TRBJ2-1; 8 positions match TRBD2. Looked up from germline, CDR1 is SGHTA and CDR2 is FQGNSA. This CDR3 region has 14 residues. J was trimmed by 9 bases and V by 10 bases; bases with no gene match: 14. CDR3 sequence: CATATPGRAGEQFF. DNA for the CDR3: TGTGCCACCGCGACCCCCGGGAGGGCCGGTGAGCAGTTCTTC. The whole variable domain, filled in from reference TRBV7-2 and TRBJ2-1, reads GAGVSQSPSNKVTEKGKDVELRCDPISGHTALYWYRQSLGQGLEFLIYFQGNSAPDKSGLPSDRFSAERTGGSVSTLTIQRTQQEDSAVYLCATATPGRAGEQFFGPGTRLTVL.

The chain has TRBV20-1 and TRBJ2-7, with TRBD2 matching over 9 bases. Germline trimming cut 3 bases from V and 12 bases from J; bases unmatched to any gene: 15. CDR1 DFQATT and CDR2 SNEGSKA come from the germline V gene (reference sequence). The CDR3 totals 14 residues. The CDR3 bases are TGCAGTGCTAGGGATACGGGACTAGCTAACGTTCTGTACTTC. This codes for CSARDTGLANVLYF.

This clonotype came up many times. V and J are TRBV5-5 and TRBJ2-1, with D possibly matching TRBD2 (6 bases). Germline CDR1 SGHKS, CDR2 YYEKEE (reference sequence). The CDR3 has 15 amino acids. V lost 0 bases to trimming and J lost 6 bases, with 13 bases between them. Here the CDR3 reads CASSLAGDPTNEQFF. The CDR3 DNA follows: TGTGCCAGCAGCTTGGCGGGGGACCCCACCAATGAGCAGTTCTTC.

This clonotype was counted many times. The chain is built from TRBV5-4 and TRBJ1-2; tentative D call: TRBD1 (6 bases). Trimming removed 4 bases from V and 2 bases from J, with 15 bases in between. Germline values: CDR1 SGHNT, CDR2 YYREEE (reference sequence). This CDR3 contains 15 residues. Written as DNA, the CDR3 is TGTGCCAGCAGCCACCGGGACAAAGGGAACTATGGCTACACCTTC. Protein sequence: CASSHRDKGNYGYTF.

This clonotype was observed many times. The chain links TRBV18 to TRBJ2-3; D uncertain. Germline assignment: CDR1 KGHSH and CDR2 LQKENI. This CDR3 region has 13 residues. The ends were cut back, 6 bases at V and 0 bases at J, with 7 bases in the middle. CDR3 amino acids: CASSLTSTDTQYF. In DNA form, the CDR3 reads TGTGCCAGCTCTCTAACTAGCACAGATACGCAGTATTTT.

Relative to its sample, this clonotype is medium-sized. V and J are TRBV28 and TRBJ2-3, with 14 bases that match TRBD2. Germline loops: CDR1 MDHEN, CDR2 SYDVKM. The CDR3 contains 18 residues. V dropped 6 bases and J dropped 4; count of bases not matched to a gene: 12. The chain's CDR3 is CASRPFPGTSGRPDTQYF. CDR3 in DNA: TGTGCCAGCAGGCCCTTCCCGGGGACTAGCGGGAGACCAGATACGCAGTATTTT.

This clonotype is termed medium-sized. The chain is built from TRBV28 and TRBJ2-6; a weak D match, TRBD2 (5 bases). The V gene lost 4 bases and the J gene lost 3 bases, with 16 bases spanning the gap. The CDR3 loop spans 17 amino acids. The germline gives CDR1 MDHEN, CDR2 SYDVKM. The DNA for the CDR3 is TGTGCCAGCAGTTATAACACGGGGAAAGGTGGGGCCAACGTCCTGACTTTC. Translation: CASSYNTGKGGANVLTF.

This clonotype was seen ten or more times. The chain employs TRBV20-1 and TRBJ1-2; D unresolved. Germline V gene lookup returns CDR1 DFQATT and CDR2 SNEGSKA (reference sequence). Trimming shortened V by 6 bases and J by 8 bases, and 34 bases separated the two germline ends. The CDR3 is 18 amino acids. As DNA, the CDR3 is TGCAGTGCCGAGCTAGCGCCCAGGCAAGGGTATATTTTAAGAGGCTACACCTTC. Amino acids: CSAELAPRQGYILRGYTF.

For this clonotype: One base away lies a much larger clone, so this may be a sequencing read error. V is TRBV15 and J is TRBJ1-2, with D maybe TRBD1 (5 bases). This CDR3 spans 16 amino acids. Germline V gene sequence: CDR1 LNHNV, CDR2 YYDKDF (reference sequence). In nucleotides, the CDR3 is TGTGCCACCAGCAGAGTACTAGGACAACTTAACTATGGCTGCACCTTC. Translation gives CATSRVLGQLNYGCTF.

The chain combines TRBV6-2 or TRBV6-3 with TRBJ1-5; 8 nucleotides line up with TRBD1. In germline, CDR1 is MNHEY, CDR2 SVGEGT. CDR3 length equals 12 residues. The J segment lost 8 bases and the V segment lost 6 bases, leaving 3 bases of the junction unmatched. CDR3 region: CASRTGGEPQHF. The CDR3 bases are TGTGCCAGCAGAACAGGGGGGGAGCCCCAGCATTTT.

This clonotype appeared many times. The CDR3 DNA reads TGTGCCAGCAGCTATTCCGCGAACGACAGGGGCCGCCGACCCCTCCACTTT. Protein product: CASSYSANDRGRRPLHF. The chain combines TRBV7-2 with TRBJ1-6; TRBD1 agrees at 8 bases. Trimming removed 4 bases from V and 12 bases from J; junction bases left unmatched: 17. The CDR3 sequence is 17 residues long. Germline V gene data show CDR1 as SGHTA and CDR2 as FQGNSA.

This clonotype has ten or more counts. The J gene is TRBJ2-7, the V gene TRBV7-8, with 7 bases aligning to TRBD1. J was trimmed by 1 base and V by 1 base; bases with no gene match: 7. This CDR3 has 16 residues. Germline CDR1 is SGHVS and CDR2 is FQNEAQ. The CDR3 nucleotides are TGTGCCAGCAGCTTAGGAGGAAAACAGGGGTCCTACGAGCAGTACTTC. Its protein is CASSLGGKQGSYEQYF.